A single TCR beta chain is shown here with its context. These data belong to a study of cytomegalovirus exposure and HLA in healthy donors. Germline V lookup: CDR1 SQVTM, CDR2 ANQGSEA. The CDR3 totals 11 residues. V shed 5 bases and J shed 0 bases, with 4 bases lying between them. In the PCR, 60 Vbeta and 13 Jbeta primers were used. The method was immunoSEQ multiplex PCR; TCRdb's version includes in-frame clones alone and lacks a portion of them. The data contain over 150,000 clones, 60% to 85% of them singletons. This receptor was identified in a girl between 5 and 17 years old in good health and CMV-seropositive. Input material: PBMCs. The chain is built from TRBV29-1 and TRBJ1-1, with D unresolved. This chain's CDR3 is CSVNMNTEAFF. DNA for the CDR3: TGCAGCGTTAACATGAACACTGAAGCTTTCTTT.